This T cell receptor beta chain is from a study of cytomegalovirus exposure and HLA in healthy donors. Notes on the study in general: Excluded were some V segments that proved indistinguishable, including TRBV6-2 and TRBV6-3. High sensitivity and specificity were reportedly achieved when the classifier diagnosed cytomegalovirus status.

Primers included in the PCR were 60 Vbeta and 13 Jbeta primers. Assay: immunoSEQ multiplex PCR; the TCRdb copy retains only in-frame clones and omits some. There are 200,000 to 250,000 clones in the sample; roughly four fifths occur only once, and approximately 0.22% lies in the top ten. This clone appeared many times. The antigen is unknown. Deletions cut 11 bases from V and 7 bases from J, with 23 bases between. CDR1 and CDR2 (germline): LNHDA, SQIVND (reference sequence). This CDR3 contains 15 residues. The TCR was taken from a girl aged 2-10 years in good health and CMV-seronegative. Sequencing input: PBMCs. The chain couples TRBV19 to TRBJ1-4; D perhaps matches TRBD1 (6 bases). The CDR3 region has the DNA TGTGCCGGAAGGATGACGGACAGTAGAGTTGAAAAACTGTTTTTT. This encodes CAGRMTDSRVEKLFF. Supplemented by reference TRBV19 and TRBJ1-4, the full variable domain reads DGGITQSPKYLFRKEGQNVTLSCEQNLNHDAMYWYRQDPGQGLRLIYYSQIVNDFQKGDIAEGYSVSREKKESFPLTVTSAQKNPTAFYLCAGRMTDSRVEKLFFGSGTQLSVL.